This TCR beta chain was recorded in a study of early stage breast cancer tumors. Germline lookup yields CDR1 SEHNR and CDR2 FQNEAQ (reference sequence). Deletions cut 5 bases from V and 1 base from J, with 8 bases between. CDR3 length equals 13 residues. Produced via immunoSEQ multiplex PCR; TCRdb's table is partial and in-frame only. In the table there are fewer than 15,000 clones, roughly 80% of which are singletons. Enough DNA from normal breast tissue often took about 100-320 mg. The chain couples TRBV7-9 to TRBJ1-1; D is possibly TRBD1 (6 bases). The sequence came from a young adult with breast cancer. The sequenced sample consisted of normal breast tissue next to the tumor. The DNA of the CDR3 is TGTGCCAGCAGCAGCAGGGGGAACACTGAAGCTTTCTTT. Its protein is CASSSRGNTEAFF.